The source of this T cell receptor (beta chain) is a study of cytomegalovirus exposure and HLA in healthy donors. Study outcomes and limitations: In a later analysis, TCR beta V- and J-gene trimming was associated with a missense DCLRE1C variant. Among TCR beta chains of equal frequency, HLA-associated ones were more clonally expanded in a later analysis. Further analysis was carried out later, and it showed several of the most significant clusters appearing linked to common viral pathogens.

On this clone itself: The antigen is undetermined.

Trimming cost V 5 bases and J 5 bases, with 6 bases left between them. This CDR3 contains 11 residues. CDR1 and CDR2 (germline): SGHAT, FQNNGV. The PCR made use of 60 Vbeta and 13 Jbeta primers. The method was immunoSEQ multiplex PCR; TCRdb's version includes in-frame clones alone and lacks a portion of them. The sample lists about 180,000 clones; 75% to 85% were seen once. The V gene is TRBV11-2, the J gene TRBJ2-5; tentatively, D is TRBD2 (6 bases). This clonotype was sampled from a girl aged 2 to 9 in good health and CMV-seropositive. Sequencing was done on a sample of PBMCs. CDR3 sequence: CASSRGETQYF. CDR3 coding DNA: TGTGCCAGCAGCCGGGGGGAGACCCAGTACTTC. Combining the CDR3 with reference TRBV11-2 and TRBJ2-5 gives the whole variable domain EAGVAQSPRYKIIEKRQSVAFWCNPISGHATLYWYQQILGQGPKLLIQFQNNGVVDDSQLPKDRFSAERLKGVDSTLKIQPAKLEDSAVYLCASSRGETQYFGPGTRLLVL.